This T cell receptor (beta chain) is drawn from a study of T cells in Graves' hyperthyroidism and ophthalmopathy. Study in general: Peripheral blood was drawn at first diagnosis, prior to all treatment.

Notes on the study in general: Classification by a 13 V-J model distinguished ophthalmopathy from stable hyperthyroidism.

CDR1 is SGHTA, CDR2 FQGNSA, per germline. Trimming pared 8 bases from V and 4 bases from J, leaving 20 bases between. The CDR3 covers 15 residues. This clonotype was observed many times. Its antigen is not identified. In the ophthalmopathy cohort, Clinical Activity Score was at least 3, NOSPECS grade at least 4, and duration under 3 months. Amplified TCR beta CDR3 regions derived from RNA transcripts. The study used the HTBI primer set for a first-round RT-PCR of the TCR CDR3. Each CDR3 protein gets one entry after TCRdb re-called the multiplex PCR reads with MiXCR. Counted here are roughly 400,000 distinct CDR3 sequences, roughly an eighth occurring once; the ten biggest clones make up around 28%.

The specimen sequenced was blood. V usage is TRBV7-2 and J usage is TRBJ2-5; no definite D call. The clonotype comes from a man aged 45 to 65 with Graves' ophthalmopathy. The CDR3: CASGGRALPGETQYF. CDR3 sequence (DNA): TGTGCCAGCGGTGGTCGGGCCCTTCCGGGAGAGACCCAGTACTTC.